This T cell receptor beta chain was profiled in a study of blood T cell repertoires in COVID-19. V shed 2 bases and J shed 8 bases, with 17 bases lying between them. CDR3 length equals 16 residues. The germline V gene has CDR1 SGHKS and CDR2 YYEKEE (reference sequence). Measured with immunoSEQ multiplex PCR; TCRdb has only the in-frame clones, and not every one. The sample has more than 140,000 clones; about 83% are singletons. This chain joins TRBV5-5 and TRBJ1-6, with a possible D match to TRBD1 (6 bases). The clonotype was recovered from a human donor in a cohort sampled during active COVID-19. Sequences were obtained from peripheral blood. CDR3 amino acids: CASSFFGQTTHSPLHF. CDR3 nucleotides: TGTGCCAGCAGCTTCTTTGGACAGACGACGCATTCACCCCTCCACTTT.